These 5 T cell receptor beta chains share one sample of origin, sequenced in a study of cytomegalovirus exposure and HLA in healthy donors. In the PCR, 60 Vbeta and 13 Jbeta primers were used. Here immunoSEQ multiplex PCR was the method, and the copy in TCRdb shows in-frame clones only, minus some. Of 100,000 or so clones in the sample, roughly 85% were seen once. The specimen was PBMCs. The origin of the receptors is a woman aged 40 to 50 in good health and CMV-seronegative.

The rearrangement joins TRBV28 to TRBJ2-3, with D possibly being TRBD2 (6 bases). This CDR3 has 15 residues. Germline CDR1 MDHEN, CDR2 SYDVKM. Trimming took off 5 bases at V and 0 bases at J, with 12 bases between the two ends. The CDR3 sequence is CASSRSGSSTDTQYF. CDR3 bases: TGTGCCAGCAGTCGGAGCGGGTCTAGCACAGATACGCAGTATTTT.

This clone was picked up one time. At one end, the junction sequence differs from germline, possibly due to a read error. The V gene is TRBV4-3, the J gene TRBJ2-7; D possibly corresponds to TRBD2 (5 bases). The length of the CDR3 is 14 residues. Germline V lookup: CDR1 LGHNA, CDR2 YSLEER. The CDR3 is CASSQRTGNYGQYF. The CDR3 nucleotides are TGCGCCAGCAGCCAGCGGACGGGAAACTACGGGCAGTACTTC.

V gene TRBV7-8 combines with J gene TRBJ2-1; 7 positions agree with TRBD2. CDR1 and CDR2 (germline): SGHVS, FQNEAQ. Trimming took 5 bases from V and 8 from J; bases not matched to a gene: 12. The CDR3 runs 15 residues. CDR3 protein: CASSPGRAGIYEQFF. In DNA form, the CDR3 reads TGTGCCAGCAGCCCAGGGAGGGCCGGTATCTATGAGCAGTTCTTC.

The V call is TRBV28, the J call TRBJ2-1; TRBD2 matches 11 bases. The V and J ends lost 7 bases and 4 bases, in that order; junction bases with no gene match: 9. This CDR3 is built from 16 residues. The V gene's germline CDR1 is MDHEN and CDR2 SYDVKM. The CDR3 DNA reads as TGTGCCAGCACGACTAGCGGGGCGGGGGGGTACAATGAGCAGTTCTTC. It yields the protein CASTTSGAGGYNEQFF.

This chain connects TRBV9 to TRBJ2-3; 7 positions match TRBD2. The CDR3 runs to 15 residues. Germline trimming cut 1 base from V and 4 bases from J; bases unmatched to any gene: 6. CDR1 and CDR2 from the germline V gene are SGDLS and YYNGEE. CDR3 region: CASSVRGLDADTQYF. The DNA of the CDR3 is TGTGCCAGCAGCGTAAGAGGACTAGATGCAGATACGCAGTATTTT.